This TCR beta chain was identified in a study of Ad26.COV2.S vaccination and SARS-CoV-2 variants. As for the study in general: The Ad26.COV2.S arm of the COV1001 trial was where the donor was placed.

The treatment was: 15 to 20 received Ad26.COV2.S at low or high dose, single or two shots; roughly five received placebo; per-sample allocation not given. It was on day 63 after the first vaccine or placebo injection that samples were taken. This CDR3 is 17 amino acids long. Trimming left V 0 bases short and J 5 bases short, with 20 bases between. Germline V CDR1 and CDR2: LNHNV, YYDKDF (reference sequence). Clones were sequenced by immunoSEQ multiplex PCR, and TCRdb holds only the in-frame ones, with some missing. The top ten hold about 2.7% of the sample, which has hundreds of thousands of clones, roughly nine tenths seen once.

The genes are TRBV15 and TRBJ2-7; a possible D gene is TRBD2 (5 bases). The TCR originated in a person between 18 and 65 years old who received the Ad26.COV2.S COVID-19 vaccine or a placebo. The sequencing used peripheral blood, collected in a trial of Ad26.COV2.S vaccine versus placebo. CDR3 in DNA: TGTGCCACCAGCAGAGATCACTTGGGGTACGGGATCCACGAGCAGTACTTC. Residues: CATSRDHLGYGIHEQYF.